What follows describes a single T cell receptor (beta chain). What it recognizes is unknown. Profiled with immunoSEQ multiplex PCR; TCRdb holds only in-frame clones, not every one. Of some 18,000 clones listed, around 83% were seen once; the top ten hold about 4%. The data were obtained in a study of T cells in localized non-small cell lung cancer. General study points: Uninvolved neighboring lung showed the greatest T cell clonality, exceeding tumor. Adjacent lung tissue had a median around 57 of the top 100 clones found in the tumor. Only one tumor region went through sequencing, so heterogeneity may still be there.

This receptor was taken from a man between 40 and 70 years old with stage I lung adenocarcinoma. Source: peripheral blood, taken before any cancer treatment.

CDR3 in amino acids: CASSPLPGQGTRGTEAFF. The DNA for the CDR3 is TGTGCCAGTAGCCCATTGCCGGGACAGGGAACGAGGGGCACTGAAGCTTTCTTT. This chain links TRBV19 with TRBJ1-1; 9 bases match TRBD1. The V gene end was trimmed by 6 bases and the J gene end by 4 bases; junction bases not matched to a gene: 18. Germline CDR1 reads LNHDA; CDR2 reads SQIVND (reference sequence). The CDR3 totals 18 residues.